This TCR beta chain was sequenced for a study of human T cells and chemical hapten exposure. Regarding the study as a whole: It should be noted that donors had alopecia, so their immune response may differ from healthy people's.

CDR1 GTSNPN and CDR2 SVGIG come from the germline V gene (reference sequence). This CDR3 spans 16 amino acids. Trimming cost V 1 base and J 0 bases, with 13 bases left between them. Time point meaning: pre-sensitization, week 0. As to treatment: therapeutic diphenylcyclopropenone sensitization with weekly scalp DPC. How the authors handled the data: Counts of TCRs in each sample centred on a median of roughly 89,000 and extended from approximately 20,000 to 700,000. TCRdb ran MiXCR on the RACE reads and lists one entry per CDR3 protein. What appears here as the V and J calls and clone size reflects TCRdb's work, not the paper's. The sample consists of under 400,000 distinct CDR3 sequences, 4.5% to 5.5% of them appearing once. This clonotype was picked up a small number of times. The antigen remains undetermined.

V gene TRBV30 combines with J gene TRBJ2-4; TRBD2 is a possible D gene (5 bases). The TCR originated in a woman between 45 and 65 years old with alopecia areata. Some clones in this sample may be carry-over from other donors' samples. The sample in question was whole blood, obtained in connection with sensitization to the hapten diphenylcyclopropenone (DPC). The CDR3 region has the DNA TGTGCCTGGAGTGGGGTCGGGGTGACAGCCAAAAACATTCAGTACTTC. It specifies CAWSGVGVTAKNIQYF.